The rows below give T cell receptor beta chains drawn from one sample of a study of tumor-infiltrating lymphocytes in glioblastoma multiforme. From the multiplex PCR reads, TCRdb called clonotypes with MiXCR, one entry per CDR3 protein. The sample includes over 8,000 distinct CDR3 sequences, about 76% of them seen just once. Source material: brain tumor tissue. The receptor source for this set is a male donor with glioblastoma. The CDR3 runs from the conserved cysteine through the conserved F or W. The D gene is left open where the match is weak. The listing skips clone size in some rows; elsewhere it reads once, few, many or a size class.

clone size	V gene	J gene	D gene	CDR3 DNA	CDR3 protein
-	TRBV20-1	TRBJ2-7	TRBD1	TGCAGTGCTTCGGGACAGGGGTCCACCTCCTACGAGCGGTACTTT	CSASGQGSTSYERYF
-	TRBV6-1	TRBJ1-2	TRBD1	TGTGCCAGCGGACAGGGGTTGAGTCAGTATGGCTACACCTTC	CASGQGLSQYGYTF
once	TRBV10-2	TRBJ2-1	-	TGCGCCAGCAGTGAAGGGTACAATGAGCAGTTCTTC	CASSEGYNEQFF
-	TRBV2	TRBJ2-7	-	TGTGCCAGGAGTCCGGGGGCACGGGGTTTCTACAAGCAGTACTTC	CARSPGARGFYKQYF
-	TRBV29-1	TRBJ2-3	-	TGCAGCGTTGAAACCGGGGCTGGAGATACGCAGTATTTT	CSVETGAGDTQYF
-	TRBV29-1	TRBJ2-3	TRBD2	TGCAGTGTTGGCGTAGCGGGAGGGTTCACAGATACGCAGTATTTT	CSVGVAGGFTDTQYF
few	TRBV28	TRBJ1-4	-	TGTGCCAGCACCATAGCAGGGTCTGGTGAAAAACTGTTTTTT	CASTIAGSGEKLFF
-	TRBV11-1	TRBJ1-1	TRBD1	TGTGCCAGCAGCATCCCGGGGACAGGGTGCACTGAAGCTCTCTTT	CASSIPGTGCTEALF
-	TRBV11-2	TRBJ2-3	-	TGTGCCAGCAGCATACAGAGGATGGCAGATACGAAGTATTTT	CASSIQRMADTKYF
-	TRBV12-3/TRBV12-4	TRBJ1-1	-	TGTGCCAGCAGTTTCGGAAACACTGAAGCTTTCTTT	CASSFGNTEAFF
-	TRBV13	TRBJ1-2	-	TGTGCCAGCAGCTTAGGTACAGGAAACTGTGGCTACACATTC	CASSLGTGNCGYTF
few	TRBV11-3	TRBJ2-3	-	TGTGCCAGCAGCTTAGATGAGAGCCCGGGGAACACAGATACGCAGTATTTT	CASSLDESPGNTDTQYF
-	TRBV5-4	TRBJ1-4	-	TGTGCCAGCAGCTTACCCGGGAATAATGAAAAACTGTTTTTT	CASSLPGNNEKLFF
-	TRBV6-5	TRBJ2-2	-	TGTGCCAGCAGTTACGTGCCAGTGGTGAGCACCGGGGAGCTGTTTTTC	CASSYVPVVSTGELFF
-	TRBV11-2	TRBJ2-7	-	TGTGCCTGCAGCTTAGACCCGCCAGGGTTGAACGAGCAGTACTTC	CACSLDPPGLNEQYF
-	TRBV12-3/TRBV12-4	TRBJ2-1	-	TGTGCCAGCAGTTTGGTCGGTGAGCAGTTCTTC	CASSLVGEQFF
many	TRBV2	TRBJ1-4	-	TGTGCCAGCACGGGGAGTACTGAAAAACTGTTTTTT	CASTGSTEKLFF
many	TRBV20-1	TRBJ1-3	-	TGCAGTGCTAGAGTGGGGGGCCTCTCTGGAAACACCATATATTTT	CSARVGGLSGNTIYF
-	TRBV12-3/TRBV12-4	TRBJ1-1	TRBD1	TGTGTCAGCAGTTACGGACAGGGGGTCTCTGAAGCTTTCTTC	CVSSYGQGVSEAFF
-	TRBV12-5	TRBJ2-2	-	TGTGCTAGTGGTTTGATGGCGCGAGTGAGGTTCGCCGGGGAGCTGCTTTTT	CASGLMARVRFAGELLF
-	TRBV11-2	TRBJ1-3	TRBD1	TGTGCCAGCAGCTACACCGGGACAGGGGTGACTGGAAACACCATATATTTT	CASSYTGTGVTGNTIYF
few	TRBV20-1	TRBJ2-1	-	TGCAGTGCTACCCCTAGCGCCGGAAGAAATGAGCAGTTCTTC	CSATPSAGRNEQFF
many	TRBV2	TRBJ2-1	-	TGTGCCAGCAAAAAACGGGGGACTGACAATGAGCAGTTCTTC	CASKKRGTDNEQFF